This T cell receptor (beta chain) was obtained from a study of beta chain features in type 1 diabetes (dated by TCRdb to 2016 to 2019). Looking at the study overall: Patients and healthy donors did not differ in mean age, gender distribution, total cell number or subset yield. Regulatory and stem cell-like memory subsets were obtained from only 8 patients and about 8 healthy donors, while naive and central memory subsets were obtained from all 28 donors. Across all samples, almost 110 million sorted cells were examined, and cell number per subset correlated strongly with RNA yield. In the study, TCRB repertoires of sorted circulating CD4+ T cell subsets from recently diagnosed type 1 diabetes patients were compared with those of matched healthy donors.

V is cut by 0 bases and J by 6 bases, and the space between the germline ends is 14 bases. The germline V gene encodes CDR1 SGHRS and CDR2 YFSETQ. The CDR3 covers 15 residues, taking in both the cysteine and the phenylalanine. Solely the CDR3 DNA is kept, with 45 bases framed from the first base. General findings and caveats noted by the study authors: Sequencing cDNA rather than genomic DNA could over-represent highly expressing activated cells, although activation and CD3 levels did not differ between groups. Type 1 diabetes patients showed a moderate but significant shortening of TCRB CDR3 length in all four CD4+ subsets. At VDJ recombination sites, type 1 diabetes patients had fewer insertions and more deleted nucleotides, which implies abnormalities in thymic rearrangement. Naive, central memory and regulatory TCRB repertoires appeared to be more alike among patients than among healthy donors. Shorter templates might be favored by PCR, yet because patient and control samples were amplified and corrected together, any such skew would affect both groups equally. HLA sub-analyses involved small numbers of individuals, so any influence of HLA type on TCRB rearrangement remained unresolved.

Each donor gave one peripheral blood draw, roughly 0.12 L on average, collected into heparinised tubes. A BD FACSAria II was used to sort naive, central memory, regulatory and stem cell-like memory CD4+ T cells with a panel that included CD45RO, CCR7, CD25, CD127, CD95 and CD27. Purity was above 95% for every sorted population. Right away, PBMCs were isolated by Lymphoprep density gradient centrifugation and were stained directly, with no culture step. To minimize batch effects, samples were stained and sorted in pairs, one healthy donor with one patient per experiment. The entire isolated RNA was reverse transcribed using the High Capacity cDNA Reverse Transcription Kit, and thus expressed TCRB transcripts were sequenced. Deep immunoSEQ sequencing was applied to naive, central memory and regulatory T cell samples, giving an average of roughly 3.5 million total reads per sample. After sorted cells were lysed in RLT buffer, RNA was extracted with DNase-treated RNeasy Micro or Mini kits, with the choice depending on cell number. Each cell subset was processed separately to prevent cross-contamination, with patient and healthy donor samples processed together. Using the immunoSEQ multiplex PCR, TCRB sequences were amplified from cDNA into 87-bp fragments spanning the CDR3 region. Sequencing of the amplicons was performed on the Illumina HiSeq platform. Per the authors' processing: Synthetic template baselines were used to correct PCR bias computationally, reads within Hamming distance 2 were collapsed together, and singletons that could not be merged were discarded. Reads were aligned to IMGT to assign V, D and J genes, CDR3 length, and insertions or deletions at six rearrangement sites. Within each subset, clonotype counts were normalized to sorted cell number, after which true diversity and Gini coefficients were computed with the tcR R package. The overlap coefficient, calculated on TCRB nucleotide sequences, was used to measure repertoire sharing. Out-of-frame TCRB sequences from naive cells were analyzed to stand in for the pre-selection repertoire. TCRdb's version of the immuneACCESS table is confined to in-frame rearrangements and falls short of the full clone set. An unresolved V gene accounts for under half of the shortfall where checked; the remainder is of unknown origin. V, J and clone size were drawn from that table, and D and trimming were deduced from the DNA. This sample has 680,000 or so clones in its table, and around a sixth of those were observed once. More than 0.08% of the sample is held by the ten biggest clonotypes.

On this clone: The antigen it binds to is not known. Base quality data are lacking; no much larger clone is found one base away.

The sequence was collected from a man aged 18 to 35 in good health. The rearrangement combines TRBV5-1 with TRBJ2-3, with TRBD2 tentatively as D gene (6 bases match). Sequenced material: naive CD4+ T cells from blood. Sample cell subset or site, as interpreted from the label and publication: true naive CD4+ T cells. The nucleotide sequence reads as follows: TGCGCCAGCAGCTTGGCACTAGCCCAAGGGGATACGCAGTATTTT. It specifies CASSLALAQGDTQYF.